These 22 T cell receptor beta chains came from one sample sequenced in a study of CD8 T cells in ankylosing spondylitis. Broader study findings: Blood from ankylosing spondylitis patients appeared to carry a characteristic roughly eight-variant TCR beta motif.

The antigens these receptors bind are not known. TCRdb redid the calling of the 5' RACE reads with MiXCR, one entry per CDR3 protein. The sample records about 400,000 distinct CDR3 sequences, around 22% being singletons. The material sequenced was blood, either unsorted or a sorted T cell fraction (not recorded which). Receptors were obtained from a male donor with ankylosing spondylitis.

This chain joins TRBV20-1 and TRBJ2-3, with no clear D. Germline assignment: CDR1 DFQATT and CDR2 SNEGSKA (reference sequence). The V and J ends lost 6 bases and 0 bases respectively, with 13 bases between them. This CDR3 contains 14 residues. CDR3 protein: CSAVIITSTDTQYF. The DNA of the CDR3 is TGCAGTGCCGTGATTATTACTAGCACAGATACGCAGTATTTT.

With respect to this clonotype: A much larger clone sits a single nucleotide away, making a read error possible. The chain has TRBV9 and TRBJ2-1, with D perhaps matching TRBD1 (6 bases). CDR3 length: 14 residues. V was trimmed by 4 bases and J by 3 bases, leaving 11 bases between them. Germline assignment: CDR1 SGDLS and CDR2 YYNGEE. The CDR3 region is CASSSRTDYNEQFF. In DNA form, the CDR3 reads TGTGCCAGCAGCTCTAGGACAGACTACAATGAGCAGTTCTTC.

This clonotype occurred many times. This chain links TRBV12-3 or TRBV12-4 with TRBJ2-1; a possible D gene is TRBD1 (6 bases). This CDR3 spans 15 amino acids. V lost 5 bases to trimming and J lost 6 bases, with 17 bases between them. The CDR3 DNA sequence: TGTGCCAGCAGTGCGGACAGATACCCCCTCAATGAGCAGTTCTTC. This encodes CASSADRYPLNEQFF.

This clonotype was counted once. The rearrangement joins TRBV11-2 to TRBJ2-5; 7 nucleotides agree with TRBD2. The CDR3 covers 14 residues. The V gene's germline CDR1 is SGHAT and CDR2 FQNNGV. J lost 5 bases, V lost 7 bases, and 10 bases had no gene match. The CDR3 region is CASTRGGRGETQYF. CDR3 in DNA: TGTGCCAGCACCCGGGGAGGGCGTGGTGAGACCCAGTACTTC.

This clonotype has more than one count but fewer than ten. The chain carries TRBV5-1 and TRBJ1-4; D is unresolved. Looked up from germline, CDR1 is SGHRS and CDR2 is YFSETQ. The CDR3 totals 15 residues. The V end was cut by 3 bases, the J end by 1 base, with 10 bases between. The CDR3 bases are TGCGCCAGCAGCTCATTCATGGGAACTAATGAAAAACTGTTTTTT. Translated: CASSSFMGTNEKLFF.

CDR3 sequence reads: CSVGLAGGDTQYF. In nucleotides, the CDR3 is TGCAGCGTTGGACTAGCGGGGGGGGATACGCAGTATTTT. V is TRBV29-1 and J is TRBJ2-3, with TRBD2 matching over 14 bases. Unmatched junction bases numbered 0, after V lost 4 bases and J lost 6 bases. Germline assignment: CDR1 SQVTM and CDR2 ANQGSEA. The CDR3 length is 13 residues.

This clonotype was picked up a small number of times. CDR3 region: CASRGNSADTQYF. In DNA form, the CDR3 reads TGTGCCAGCAGGGGAAACTCAGCAGATACGCAGTATTTT. This chain links TRBV2 with TRBJ2-3; unclear D gene. The CDR3 consists of 13 residues. Germline V gene sequence: CDR1 SNHLY, CDR2 FYNNEI. V lost 6 bases to trimming and J lost 4 bases, with 11 bases between them.

The V and J genes are TRBV20-1 and TRBJ1-6, with no clear D. Germline V lookup: CDR1 DFQATT, CDR2 SNEGSKA (reference sequence). The ends were cut back, 0 bases at V and 14 bases at J, with 26 bases in the middle. The CDR3 totals 17 residues. The CDR3 sequence: CSARDGRHTTGKFSLHF. CDR3 in DNA: TGCAGTGCTAGAGATGGGAGACACACGACGGGGAAGTTCTCCCTCCACTTT.

The gene calls are TRBV20-1 and TRBJ1-5; possible D gene TRBD1, 5 bases. Trimming took 3 bases from V and 6 from J, leaving 18 bases between them. This CDR3 contains 15 residues. Germline CDR1 reads DFQATT; CDR2 reads SNEGSKA (reference sequence). CDR3 coding DNA: TGCAGTGCTAGCTCGGCCCACTACGGGGGTCAGCCCCAGCATTTT. Its translation is CSASSAHYGGQPQHF.

The V call is TRBV27, the J call TRBJ2-1; 7 positions match TRBD1. The length of the CDR3 is 14 residues. Losses at the gene ends were 8 bases for V and 5 bases for J; bases not matched to a gene: 9. In germline, CDR1 is MNHEY, CDR2 SMNVEV (reference sequence). Written as DNA, the CDR3 is TGTGCCAGCGGGAACAGGGGTTTGGACAATGAGCAGTTCTTC. Amino acid sequence: CASGNRGLDNEQFF.

The CDR3: CSARDLSGSSYNEQFF. The DNA of the CDR3 is TGCAGTGCTAGAGATCTGTCCGGGAGTTCTTACAATGAGCAGTTCTTC. The V and J genes are TRBV20-1 and TRBJ2-1; tentatively, D is TRBD2 (6 bases). Germline CDR1 and CDR2: DFQATT and SNEGSKA (reference sequence). V was pared by 0 bases and J by 4 bases, with 16 bases between. CDR3 length: 16 residues.

This clonotype was observed a handful of times. The CDR3 DNA reads TGCGCCAGCACTAGGGGTACGGGGGAGACCCAGTACTTC. This sequence encodes CASTRGTGETQYF. The rearrangement uses TRBV5-1 and TRBJ2-5; perhaps D is TRBD1 or TRBD2 (5 bases each). CDR1 is SGHRS, CDR2 YFSETQ, per germline. Trimming shortened V by 6 bases and J by 5 bases, and 14 bases separated the two germline ends. CDR3 length: 13 residues.

The J gene is TRBJ1-4, the V gene TRBV18, with 8 bases matching TRBD1. Trimming at V came to 2 bases and at J to 0 bases, leaving 5 bases not matched to a gene. Germline CDR1 and CDR2: KGHSH and LQKENI. The CDR3 totals 17 residues. This CDR3 is CASSPEDRAPTNEKLFF. The CDR3 DNA reads as TGTGCCAGCTCACCAGAGGACAGGGCGCCAACTAATGAAAAACTGTTTTTT.

This chain links TRBV29-1 with TRBJ2-5; D unclear. Germline lookup yields CDR1 SQVTM and CDR2 ANQGSEA. Trimming cost V 5 bases and J 0 bases, with 7 bases left between them. CDR3 length: 12 amino acids. CDR3 sequence reads: CSVLLYQETQYF. DNA of the CDR3: TGCAGCGTTCTTCTGTACCAAGAGACCCAGTACTTC.

This clonotype was observed a handful of times. The J gene is TRBJ2-3, the V gene TRBV5-1, with D perhaps assigned TRBD1 or TRBD2 (6 bases each). The CDR3 runs 16 residues. The germline CDR1 and CDR2 sequences are SGHRS and YFSETQ. V lost 3 bases, J lost 4 bases, and 18 bases lay in between. The CDR3 region has the DNA TGCGCCAGCAGCTGGGGGGCCATCACTCGGGCAGATACGCAGTATTTT. This codes for CASSWGAITRADTQYF.

This clonotype has only a few counts. The chain links TRBV5-1 to TRBJ1-1, with a tentative D call TRBD1 (5 bases). The CDR3 contains 15 residues. The V and J ends lost 4 bases and 1 base respectively, with 14 bases between them. Germline V lookup: CDR1 SGHRS, CDR2 YFSETQ. The DNA of the CDR3 is TGCGCCAGCAGCCTGTTCGGGACGGGGAACACTGAAGCTTTCTTT. Amino acids: CASSLFGTGNTEAFF.

The chain joins TRBV7-9 to TRBJ2-5; tentatively, D is TRBD1 or TRBD2 (6 bases each). The CDR3 sequence is 14 residues long. V lost 3 bases and J 3 bases, leaving 11 bases between the germline ends. The germline CDR1 and CDR2 sequences are SEHNR and FQNEAQ (reference sequence). The CDR3: CASSFAGQEETQYF. CDR3 DNA: TGTGCCAGCAGCTTTGCGGGACAAGAAGAGACCCAGTACTTC.

The chain carries TRBV6-1 and TRBJ2-7, with 7 bases identical to TRBD1. Germline V gives CDR1 MNHNS, CDR2 SASEGT. CDR3 length equals 14 residues. The trim removed 6 bases at V and 4 bases at J, leaving 9 bases unmatched. CDR3 DNA: TGTGCCAGCAGCCAGGGACAGTTTGTTTACGAGCAGTACTTC. Amino acid sequence: CASSQGQFVYEQYF.

This clonotype has ten or more counts. This chain links TRBV7-9 with TRBJ2-1, with TRBD2 identical over 7 bases. The CDR3 loop spans 15 amino acids. Germline lookup yields CDR1 SEHNR and CDR2 FQNEAQ (reference sequence). With V trimmed by 8 bases and J by 3 bases, 10 bases remained unmatched. The CDR3 reads CASPSERDRYNEQFF. The CDR3 DNA sequence: TGTGCCAGCCCTTCCGAGCGGGACCGCTACAATGAGCAGTTCTTC.

This CDR3 reads CASSPPRDAAEQFF. The CDR3 region has the DNA TGTGCCAGCAGCCCTCCCCGGGACGCCGCAGAGCAGTTCTTC. The chain employs TRBV3-1 and TRBJ2-1; D could derive from TRBD1 or TRBD2 (5 bases each). CDR1 is LGHDT, CDR2 YNNKEL, per germline (reference sequence). The CDR3 consists of 14 residues. V was cut by 4 bases and J by 10 bases, with 17 bases left in between.

V usage is TRBV20-1 and J usage is TRBJ1-6; 7 bases match TRBD1. Losses at the gene ends were 0 bases for V and 7 bases for J; bases not matched to a gene: 3. Germline CDR1 DFQATT, CDR2 SNEGSKA (reference sequence). This CDR3 contains 14 residues. The CDR3 coding sequence is TGCAGTGCTAGAGACCCAGGGGGAAATTCACCCCTCCACTTT. Its protein product is CSARDPGGNSPLHF.

There are a few counts of this clonotype. This sequence joins TRBV6-6 and TRBJ1-4; a weak D match, TRBD1 (6 bases). Trimming pared 0 bases from V and 7 bases from J, leaving 6 bases between. Germline values: CDR1 MNHNY, CDR2 SVGAGI (reference sequence). The CDR3 has 13 residues. The CDR3 here is CASSYSRGEKLFF. The CDR3 DNA reads TGTGCCAGCAGTTACTCCAGGGGTGAAAAACTGTTTTTT.